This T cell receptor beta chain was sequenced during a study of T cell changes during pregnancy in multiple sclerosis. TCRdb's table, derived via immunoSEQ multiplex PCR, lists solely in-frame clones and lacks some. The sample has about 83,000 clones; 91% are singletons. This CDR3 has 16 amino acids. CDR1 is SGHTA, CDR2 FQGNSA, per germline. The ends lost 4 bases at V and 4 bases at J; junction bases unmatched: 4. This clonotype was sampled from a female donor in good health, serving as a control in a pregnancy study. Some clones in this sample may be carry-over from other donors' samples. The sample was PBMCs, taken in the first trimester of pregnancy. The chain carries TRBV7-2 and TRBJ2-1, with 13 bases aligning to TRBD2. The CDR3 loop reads CASSSGLAGVYNEQFF. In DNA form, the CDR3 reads TGTGCCAGCAGCTCCGGACTAGCGGGAGTGTACAATGAGCAGTTCTTC.